The source of this TCR beta chain is a study of cytomegalovirus exposure and HLA in healthy donors. General study results and limits: In a later analysis, a missense DCLRE1C variant was linked to TCR beta V- and J-gene trimming. A classifier reportedly called cytomegalovirus status with high sensitivity and specificity.

The PCR made use of 60 Vbeta and 13 Jbeta primers. Per the study methods: A later analysis counted 65 million to 80 million unique TCR beta chains, around 10 million shared. TCRdb's copy holds only in-frame clones and misses some; the assay was immunoSEQ multiplex PCR. V and J calls and clone size are as listed in that table; D and trimming were resolved from the DNA. The sample carries 160,000 or so clones, 55% to 75% recorded once. The CDR3 has 14 amino acids. The V and J ends lost 4 bases and 5 bases respectively, with 13 bases between them. Germline values: CDR1 SGHNT, CDR2 YYREEE (reference sequence). Healthy bone marrow donors formed the donor group. To note about this clone: Its antigen is unknown.

The sequence derives from a human donor in good health. The V and J genes are TRBV5-4 and TRBJ2-1, with D possibly matching TRBD1 (5 bases). Material for sequencing was PBMCs. In DNA form, the CDR3 reads TGTGCCAGCAGCCGCACAGGAAGGAACAATGAGCAGTTCTTC. It codes for CASSRTGRNNEQFF.